Presented here are 32 T cell receptor beta chains from one specimen sequenced in a study of Graves' ophthalmopathy and Graves' hyperthyroidism. As the template, RNA transcripts were used to amplify TCR beta CDR3 regions. Second-round multiplex PCR followed a first-round RT-PCR using HTBI primers. MiXCR, run by TCRdb on the multiplex PCR reads, gives a single entry per CDR3 protein. The repertoire consists of 350,000 to 400,000 distinct CDR3 sequences, with about 16% occurring once and the leading ten covering around 1.6%. The sequencing sample was made of peripheral blood. The receptors derive from a woman aged 18-29 years with Graves' ophthalmopathy.

This clonotype has at least ten counts. As DNA, the CDR3 is TGTGCCAGCAGGGGGACAGGGGTCGCTCAGCCCCAGCATTTT. Translating gives CASRGTGVAQPQHF. The chain joins TRBV6-5 to TRBJ1-5; 10 bases match TRBD1. The junction had 5 bases not matched to a gene; V was cut back by 6 bases and J by 6 bases. The length of the CDR3 is 14 residues. Per germline, CDR1 MNHEY and CDR2 SVGAGI.

V usage is TRBV14 and J usage is TRBJ1-1; D not certain. This CDR3 contains 14 residues. V lost 2 bases and J 0 bases, leaving 7 bases between the germline ends. Germline V gene sequence: CDR1 SGHDN, CDR2 FVKESK. CDR3 loop: CASSQMGVNTEAFF. In DNA form, the CDR3 reads TGTGCCAGCAGCCAAATGGGAGTGAACACTGAAGCTTTCTTT.

The table lists this clonotype with many counts. J is TRBJ2-1 and V is TRBV6-2 or TRBV6-3; D is unclear. The CDR3 has 17 amino acids. Per the germline V gene, CDR1 is MNHEY and CDR2 is SVGEGT. V lost 0 bases, J lost 0 bases, and 12 bases lay in between. Here the CDR3 DNA reads TGTGCCAGCAGTTACTCGAAGGGCCGAACCTCCTACAATGAGCAGTTCTTC. It specifies CASSYSKGRTSYNEQFF.

Comment on this clonotype: One end of the junction is discordant with germline, which a read error may explain. The V gene is TRBV15, the J gene TRBJ2-5; D is undetermined. CDR1 LNHNV and CDR2 YYDKDF come from the germline V gene (reference sequence). CDR3 size: 14 residues. As DNA, the CDR3 is TGTGCCACCACCCCCGACGGGCCTCAAGGGACCCAGTACTTC. Translating gives CATTPDGPQGTQYF.

This clonotype was counted at least ten times. The chain has TRBV20-1 and TRBJ2-7, with TRBD2 matching 9 bases. V lost 1 base and J lost 0; bases outside the gene matches: 4. This CDR3 region has 15 residues. Germline V lookup: CDR1 DFQATT, CDR2 SNEGSKA (reference sequence). DNA for the CDR3: TGCAGTGCTAGAGGGGGGACTAGCATCTCCTACGAGCAGTACTTC. Its translation is CSARGGTSISYEQYF.

This clonotype was seen repeatedly, ten times or more. The chain links TRBV20-1 to TRBJ2-4; 9 nucleotides align to TRBD1. Germline V lookup: CDR1 DFQATT, CDR2 SNEGSKA (reference sequence). V was clipped by 6 bases and J by 8 bases; unmatched bases: 8. The CDR3 covers 13 residues. The CDR3 DNA reads as TGCAGTGCCACCACAGGGGGCGGTGACATTCAGTACTTC. This sequence encodes CSATTGGGDIQYF.

In this sample, this clonotype turned up many times. The rearrangement joins TRBV15 to TRBJ2-7; a possible D gene is TRBD2 (6 bases). Germline-derived CDR1 and CDR2 are LNHNV and YYDKDF (reference sequence). The CDR3 extends over 14 amino acids. The germline V and J ends were trimmed by 3 bases and 0 bases, with 9 bases remaining between them. CDR3 loop: CATSRASDSYEQYF. The CDR3 coding sequence is TGTGCCACCAGCAGGGCTAGCGACTCCTACGAGCAGTACTTC.

This clonotype was seen ten or more times. The rearrangement joins TRBV29-1 to TRBJ2-5; 14 bases agree with TRBD2. The trim removed 3 bases at V and 5 bases at J, leaving 8 bases unmatched. There are 16 residues in the CDR3. Germline V gives CDR1 SQVTM, CDR2 ANQGSEA. CDR3 residues: CSVEAGLAGVLETQYF. CDR3 nucleotides: TGCAGCGTTGAGGCGGGACTAGCGGGGGTCTTGGAGACCCAGTACTTC.

This clonotype has at least ten counts. The junction does not match germline at one end; this may be a read error. V usage is TRBV11-2 and J usage is TRBJ1-1; D is ambiguous. The germline gives CDR1 SGHAT, CDR2 FQNNGV. CDR3 length equals 14 residues. Written as DNA, the CDR3 is TGTGCCAGCAGCCTGACCGCCATGAACACTGAGGCTTTCTTT. Protein product: CASSLTAMNTEAFF.

The table lists this clonotype with many counts. The chain employs TRBV28 and TRBJ1-1; no definite D call. V was pared by 6 bases and J by 7 bases, with 18 bases between. Germline CDR1 MDHEN, CDR2 SYDVKM. The CDR3 runs 14 residues. The CDR3 DNA follows: TGTGCCAGCAGCACCTCCCCTTCGTGGGGTGAAGCTTTCTTT. Residues: CASSTSPSWGEAFF.

This clonotype was counted ten times or more. The chain has TRBV4-3 and TRBJ1-6, with unresolved D. CDR1 and CDR2 from the germline V gene are LGHNA and YSLEER. The CDR3 runs 13 residues. Trimming pared 6 bases from V and 8 bases from J, leaving 11 bases between. The CDR3 coding sequence is TGCGCCAGCAGACGGGTGGGTGATTCACCCCTCCACTTT. This translates into CASRRVGDSPLHF.

This clonotype was detected many times. The gene calls are TRBV6-5 and TRBJ1-1; the D gene is possibly TRBD1 (5 bases). V was pared by 4 bases and J by 4 bases, with 13 bases between. The CDR3 is 14 residues long. Per the germline V gene, CDR1 is MNHEY and CDR2 is SVGAGI. CDR3 sequence: CASSFRVSSTEAFF. The DNA for the CDR3 is TGTGCCAGCAGTTTCAGGGTGAGCAGCACTGAAGCTTTCTTT.

This clonotype was counted ten times or more. CDR3: CASSRTSGHYEQYF. The CDR3 DNA reads TGTGCCAGCAGTCGGACTAGCGGGCACTACGAGCAGTACTTC. The J gene is TRBJ2-7, the V gene TRBV6-2 or TRBV6-3; 11 nucleotides align to TRBD2. The CDR3 runs to 14 residues. Germline V lookup: CDR1 MNHEY, CDR2 SVGEGT. The V gene end was trimmed by 5 bases and the J gene end by 3 bases; junction bases not matched to a gene: 3.

In its sample, this clonotype was seen many times. V and J are TRBV28 and TRBJ1-2; 10 bases fit TRBD1. The V and J ends lost 4 bases and 7 bases, in that order; junction bases with no gene match: 9. The CDR3 loop spans 15 amino acids. Germline V lookup: CDR1 MDHEN, CDR2 SYDVKM. This CDR3 is CASSSHPGQGSGYTF. The DNA of the CDR3 is TGTGCCAGCAGTTCCCACCCGGGACAGGGGTCTGGCTACACCTTC.

This clonotype showed up many times. This sequence joins TRBV28 and TRBJ2-2, with 9 nucleotides matching TRBD2. V was pared by 6 bases and J by 1 base, with 3 bases of the junction left unmatched. Germline V gene sequence: CDR1 MDHEN, CDR2 SYDVKM. The CDR3 loop spans 15 amino acids. The CDR3 DNA follows: TGTGCCAGCAGGGCGGGGGGGGAGAACACCGGGGAGCTGTTTTTT. It yields the protein CASRAGGENTGELFF.

The sample holds many counts of this clonotype. V and J are TRBV2 and TRBJ1-1; the D is unclear. Trimming took off 8 bases at V and 6 bases at J, with 13 bases between the two ends. The CDR3 consists of 12 residues. CDR1 and CDR2 from the germline V gene are SNHLY and FYNNEI. The CDR3 loop is CASAREGPEAFF. In DNA form, the CDR3 reads TGTGCCAGCGCCCGGGAAGGCCCTGAAGCTTTCTTT.

The chain links TRBV28 to TRBJ2-7; 10 bases match TRBD1. The CDR3 totals 16 residues. Losses at the gene ends were 3 bases for V and 1 base for J; bases not matched to a gene: 6. Per germline, CDR1 MDHEN and CDR2 SYDVKM. In DNA, the CDR3 is TGTGCCAGCAGTTTCTGGACAGGGGGTAAATCCTACGAGCAGTACTTC. Translating it yields CASSFWTGGKSYEQYF.

This clonotype came up many times. The V and J genes are TRBV7-2 and TRBJ1-6; D is uncertain. The length of the CDR3 is 14 residues. Germline CDR1 is SGHTA and CDR2 is FQGNSA. Trimming removed 4 bases at V and 7 bases at J, with 11 bases between. The CDR3 is CASSSVDGNSPLHF. As DNA, the CDR3 is TGTGCCAGCAGCTCAGTGGATGGGAATTCACCCCTCCACTTT.

This clonotype was counted many times. V and J are TRBV12-3 or TRBV12-4 and TRBJ1-2; perhaps TRBD1 as D (5 bases). The CDR3 has 15 residues. V shed 3 bases and J shed 4 bases, with 15 bases lying between them. Written as DNA, the CDR3 is TGTGCCAGCAGTTTCTTAATCGGGGGACCCTATGGCTACACCTTC. The encoded protein is CASSFLIGGPYGYTF.

As for this clonotype: It may be a read error: a sequence one base away is much more abundant. The chain joins TRBV4-1 to TRBJ1-1; the D is unclear. Deletions cut 2 bases from V and 0 bases from J, with 13 bases between. Germline V gives CDR1 MGHRA, CDR2 YSYEKL. This CDR3 spans 16 amino acids. The CDR3 nucleotides read TGCGCCAGCAGCCAATATATGGGAAAAATGAACACTGAAGCTTTCTTT. Its protein product is CASSQYMGKMNTEAFF.

This clonotype has a count of ten or more. The chain joins TRBV6-1 to TRBJ1-5; D gene uncertain. CDR1 MNHNS and CDR2 SASEGT come from the germline V gene. This CDR3 spans 13 amino acids. The germline V and J ends were trimmed by 2 bases and 9 bases, with 11 bases remaining between them. The DNA of the CDR3 is TGTGCCAGCAGTGAAATAGTAGAATTGCCCCAGCATTTT. As protein: CASSEIVELPQHF.

This clonotype occurred many times. The CDR3 DNA is TGTGCCAGCAGCGTAGCGGGTACCTCTGGAAACACCATATATTTT. Translating it yields CASSVAGTSGNTIYF. The J gene is TRBJ1-3, the V gene TRBV9, with D unresolved. V was clipped by 0 bases and J by 0 bases, with 7 bases between them. Germline V gives CDR1 SGDLS, CDR2 YYNGEE. This CDR3 contains 15 residues. Variable domain in full (rest from reference TRBV9 and TRBJ1-3): DSGVTQTPKHLITATGQRVTLRCSPRSGDLSVYWYQQSLDQGLQFLIQYYNGEERAKGNILERFSAQQFPDLHSELNLSSLELGDSALYFCASSVAGTSGNTIYFGEGSWLTVV.

This clonotype has at least ten counts. The CDR3 loop is CASSPTGGPGYTF. The DNA for the CDR3 is TGTGCCAGCAGCCCTACAGGGGGCCCGGGCTACACCTTC. The V and J genes are TRBV6-1 and TRBJ1-2, with 9 positions matching TRBD1. This CDR3 region has 13 residues. V was pared by 6 bases and J by 8 bases, with 7 bases of the junction left unmatched. Germline V gives CDR1 MNHNS, CDR2 SASEGT.

This clonotype was recorded at least ten times. The V call is TRBV27, the J call TRBJ1-1; 7 nucleotides align to TRBD1. Germline V CDR1 and CDR2: MNHEY, SMNVEV (reference sequence). The CDR3 is made up of 14 amino acids. Trimming removed 5 bases from V and 5 bases from J; junction bases left unmatched: 8. The CDR3 DNA sequence: TGTGCCAGCAGTCGAGACAGGGAGAGGACTGAAGCTTTCTTT. Translating it yields CASSRDRERTEAFF.

This clonotype turned up a few times. The chain combines TRBV18 with TRBJ1-6; 7 bases map to TRBD1. With V trimmed by 2 bases and J by 7 bases, 8 bases remained unmatched. The CDR3 extends over 16 amino acids. CDR1 is KGHSH, CDR2 LQKENI, per germline. CDR3 in amino acids: CASSPITDRENSPLHF. In DNA form, the CDR3 reads TGTGCCAGCTCACCAATCACCGACAGGGAGAATTCACCCCTCCACTTT.

This clonotype was seen at least ten times. The V gene is TRBV9, the J gene TRBJ2-7, with TRBD2 as a possible D gene (6 bases). Germline values: CDR1 SGDLS, CDR2 YYNGEE. CDR3 length: 14 amino acids. V was shortened by 0 bases and J by 4 bases, with 11 bases between the two germline ends. The CDR3 reads CASSVVPSAYEQYF. The CDR3 coding sequence is TGTGCCAGCAGCGTAGTTCCTAGCGCGTACGAGCAGTACTTC. The full variable domain, its missing parts supplied by reference TRBV9 and TRBJ2-7, is DSGVTQTPKHLITATGQRVTLRCSPRSGDLSVYWYQQSLDQGLQFLIQYYNGEERAKGNILERFSAQQFPDLHSELNLSSLELGDSALYFCASSVVPSAYEQYFGPGTRLTVT.

This clonotype was picked up a small number of times. V and J are TRBV6-5 and TRBJ1-1, with 7 bases aligning to TRBD1. With 3 bases clipped from V and 4 bases from J, the junction kept 5 bases outside the gene matches. CDR1 is MNHEY and CDR2 is SVGAGI in the germline V gene. The CDR3 contains 14 residues. The CDR3 protein is CASSYGAGGTEAFF. CDR3 sequence (DNA): TGTGCCAGCAGTTATGGGGCAGGGGGCACTGAAGCTTTCTTT.

This clonotype came up many times. The chain carries TRBV3-1 and TRBJ2-5; TRBD2 might be the D (6 bases). The CDR3 spans 16 residues. CDR1 and CDR2 (germline): LGHDT, YNNKEL (reference sequence). Trimming took off 0 bases at V and 5 bases at J, with 16 bases between the two ends. The CDR3 nucleotides read TGTGCCAGCAGCCAAGATCTAATTCCCGGGAGTGAGACCCAGTACTTC. Its translation: CASSQDLIPGSETQYF.

This clonotype was picked up a small number of times. Being one base from a much bigger clone, this may be a read error. The rearrangement links TRBV29-1 to TRBJ2-5, with TRBD2 as a possible D gene (5 bases). CDR3 length: 12 amino acids. The germline CDR1 and CDR2 sequences are SQVTM and ANQGSEA. The CDR3 protein is CSAQDFQKTQYF. The CDR3 DNA is TGCAGCGCCCAGGACTTCCAAAAGACCCAGTACTTC. Variable domain in full (rest from reference TRBV29-1 and TRBJ2-5): SAVISQKPSRDICQRGTSLTIQCQVDSQVTMMFWYRQQPGQSLTLIATANQGSEATYESGFVIDKFPISRPNLTFSTLTVSNMSPEDSSIYLCSAQDFQKTQYFGPGTRLLVL.

The chain uses TRBV6-1 and TRBJ1-5; no clear D gene. This CDR3 contains 17 residues. Trimming took off 0 bases at V and 3 bases at J, with 15 bases between the two ends. The germline V gene has CDR1 MNHNS and CDR2 SASEGT. Here the CDR3 DNA reads TGTGCCAGCAGTGAAGCGCTTCGAGCTACCCTCAATCAGCCCCAGCATTTT. Protein sequence: CASSEALRATLNQPQHF.

This clonotype was picked up many times. The V and J genes are TRBV30 and TRBJ2-7, with TRBD1 matching 9 bases. The V segment lost 3 bases and the J segment 0 bases; nucleotides outside the gene matches: 3. CDR3 length equals 14 residues. Germline values: CDR1 GTSNPN, CDR2 SVGIG (reference sequence). CDR3 residues: CAWRGTGPSYEQYF. The CDR3 nucleotides read TGTGCCTGGAGGGGGACAGGGCCCTCCTACGAGCAGTACTTC.

This clonotype was counted many times. The CDR3 sequence is CASSYPRDPGQGINTGELFF. The CDR3 DNA reads TGCGCCAGCAGCTACCCCAGAGATCCTGGACAGGGGATAAACACCGGGGAGCTGTTTTTT. This chain joins TRBV5-1 and TRBJ2-2, with 9 bases matching TRBD1. With 3 bases clipped from V and 2 bases from J, the junction kept 17 bases outside the gene matches. The CDR3 is 20 residues long. The germline V gene encodes CDR1 SGHRS and CDR2 YFSETQ.